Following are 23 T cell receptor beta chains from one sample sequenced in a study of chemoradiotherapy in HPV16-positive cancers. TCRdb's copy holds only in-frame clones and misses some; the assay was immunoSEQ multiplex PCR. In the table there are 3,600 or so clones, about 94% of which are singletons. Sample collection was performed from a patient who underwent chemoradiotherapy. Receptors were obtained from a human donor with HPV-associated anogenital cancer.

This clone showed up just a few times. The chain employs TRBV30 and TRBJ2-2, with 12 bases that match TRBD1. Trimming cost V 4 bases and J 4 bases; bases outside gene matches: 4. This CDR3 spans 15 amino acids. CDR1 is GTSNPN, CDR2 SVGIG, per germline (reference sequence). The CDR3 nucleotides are TGTGCCTGGACCCCGGGACAGGGGGCCACCGGGGAGCTGTTTTTT. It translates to CAWTPGQGATGELFF.

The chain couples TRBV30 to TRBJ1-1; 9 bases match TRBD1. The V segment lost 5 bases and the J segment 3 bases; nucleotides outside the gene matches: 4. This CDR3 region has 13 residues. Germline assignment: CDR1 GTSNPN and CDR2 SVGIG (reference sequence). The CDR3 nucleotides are TGTGCCTGGGGAACAGGGGGCGACACTGAAGCTTTCTTT. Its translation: CAWGTGGDTEAFF.

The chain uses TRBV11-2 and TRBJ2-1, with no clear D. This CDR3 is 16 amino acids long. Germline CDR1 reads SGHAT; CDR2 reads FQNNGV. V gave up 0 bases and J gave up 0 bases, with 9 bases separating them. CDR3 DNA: TGTGCCAGCAGCTTAGATCCGGTTAGCTCCTACAATGAGCAGTTCTTC. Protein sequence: CASSLDPVSSYNEQFF. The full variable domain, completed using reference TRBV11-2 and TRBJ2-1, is EAGVAQSPRYKIIEKRQSVAFWCNPISGHATLYWYQQILGQGPKLLIQFQNNGVVDDSQLPKDRFSAERLKGVDSTLKIQPAKLEDSAVYLCASSLDPVSSYNEQFFGPGTRLTVL.

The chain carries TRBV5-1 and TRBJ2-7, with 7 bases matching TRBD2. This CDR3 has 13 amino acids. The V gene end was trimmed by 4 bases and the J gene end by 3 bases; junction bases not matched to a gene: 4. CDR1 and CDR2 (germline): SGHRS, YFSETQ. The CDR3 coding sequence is TGCGCCAGCAGCGGGGAGGGACTCTACGAGCAGTACTTC. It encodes CASSGEGLYEQYF.

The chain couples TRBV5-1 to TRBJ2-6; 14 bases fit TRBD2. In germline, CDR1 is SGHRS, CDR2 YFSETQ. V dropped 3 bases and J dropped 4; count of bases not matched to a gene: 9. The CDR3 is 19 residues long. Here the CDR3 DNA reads TGCGCCAGCAGCTGGGGGGGACTAGCGGGAGTCTCAGGGGCCAACGTCCTGACTTTC. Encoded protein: CASSWGGLAGVSGANVLTF.

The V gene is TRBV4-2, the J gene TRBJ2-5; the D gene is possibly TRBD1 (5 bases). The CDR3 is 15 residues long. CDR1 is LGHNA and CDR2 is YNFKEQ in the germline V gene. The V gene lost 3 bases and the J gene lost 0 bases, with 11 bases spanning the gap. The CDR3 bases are TGTGCCAGCAGCCAGGAGCAGGGAAACCAAGAGACCCAGTACTTC. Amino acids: CASSQEQGNQETQYF.

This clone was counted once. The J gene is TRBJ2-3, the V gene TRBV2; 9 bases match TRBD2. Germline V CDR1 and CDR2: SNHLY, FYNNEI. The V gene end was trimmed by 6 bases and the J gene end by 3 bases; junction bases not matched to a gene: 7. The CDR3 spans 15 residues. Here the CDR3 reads CASRGGTSRTDTQYF. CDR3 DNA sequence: TGTGCCAGCAGGGGGGGGACTAGCAGGACAGATACGCAGTATTTT.

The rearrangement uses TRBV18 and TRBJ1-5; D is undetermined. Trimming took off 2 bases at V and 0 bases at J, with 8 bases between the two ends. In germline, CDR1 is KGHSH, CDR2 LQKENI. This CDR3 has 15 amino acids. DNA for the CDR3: TGTGCCAGCTCACCAACGGACTCTAGCAATCAGCCCCAGCATTTT. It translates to CASSPTDSSNQPQHF.

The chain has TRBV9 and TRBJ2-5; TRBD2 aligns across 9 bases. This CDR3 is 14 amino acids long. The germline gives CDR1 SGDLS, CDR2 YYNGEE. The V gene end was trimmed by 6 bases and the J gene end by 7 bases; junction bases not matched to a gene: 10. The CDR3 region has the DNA TGTGCCAGCAACCCGGCGGGGGGGGGTTGGACCCAGTACTTC. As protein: CASNPAGGGWTQYF.

The CDR3 here is CASSLKGGNTEAFF. In DNA, the CDR3 is TGTGCCAGCAGCTTAAAGGGGGGGAACACTGAAGCTTTCTTT. J is TRBJ1-1 and V is TRBV11-3; perhaps TRBD1 as D (6 bases). Germline CDR1 is SGHNT and CDR2 is YENEEA. The length of the CDR3 is 14 residues. V was shortened by 2 bases and J by 1 base, with 8 bases between the two germline ends.

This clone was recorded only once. Written as DNA, the CDR3 is TGTGCCAGTAGTATTCAAAGCTCGGGGACTGAAGCTTTCTTT. Amino acid sequence: CASSIQSSGTEAFF. J is TRBJ1-1 and V is TRBV19; D gene unclear. Germline V lookup: CDR1 LNHDA, CDR2 SQIVND (reference sequence). This CDR3 spans 14 amino acids. Trimming shortened V by 3 bases and J by 5 bases, and 13 bases separated the two germline ends.

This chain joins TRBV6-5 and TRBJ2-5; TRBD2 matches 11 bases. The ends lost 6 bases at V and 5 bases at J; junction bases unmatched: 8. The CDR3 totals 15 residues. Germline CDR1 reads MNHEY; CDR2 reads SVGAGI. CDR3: CASSRSGGAGETQYF. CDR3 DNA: TGTGCCAGCAGCCGTAGCGGGGGGGCCGGTGAGACCCAGTACTTC.

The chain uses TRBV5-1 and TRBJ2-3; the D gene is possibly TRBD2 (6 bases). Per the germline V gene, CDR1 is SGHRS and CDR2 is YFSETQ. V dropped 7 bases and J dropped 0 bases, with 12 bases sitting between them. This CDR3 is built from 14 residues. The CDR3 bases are TGCGCCAGCGGGAGGTCCTCTAGCACAGATACGCAGTATTTT. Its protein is CASGRSSSTDTQYF.

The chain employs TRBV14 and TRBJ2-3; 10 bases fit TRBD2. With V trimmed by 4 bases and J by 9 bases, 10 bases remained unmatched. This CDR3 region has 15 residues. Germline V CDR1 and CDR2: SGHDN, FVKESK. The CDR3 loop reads CASSPTAGGLVTQYF. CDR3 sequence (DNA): TGTGCCAGCAGCCCTACAGCGGGGGGGCTCGTCACGCAGTATTTT.

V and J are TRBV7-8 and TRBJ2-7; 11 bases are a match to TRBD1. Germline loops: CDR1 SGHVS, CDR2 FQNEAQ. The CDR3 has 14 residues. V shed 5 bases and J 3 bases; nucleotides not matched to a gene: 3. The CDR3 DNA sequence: TGTGCCAGCAGCCGGGGGACAGGGGGCTACGAGCAGTACTTC. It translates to CASSRGTGGYEQYF.

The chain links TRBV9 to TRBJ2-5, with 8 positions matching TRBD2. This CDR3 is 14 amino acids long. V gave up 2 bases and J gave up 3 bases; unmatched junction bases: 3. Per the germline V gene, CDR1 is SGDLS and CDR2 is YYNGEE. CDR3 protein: CASSVSAGEETQYF. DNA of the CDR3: TGTGCCAGCAGCGTTTCAGCGGGGGAAGAGACCCAGTACTTC.

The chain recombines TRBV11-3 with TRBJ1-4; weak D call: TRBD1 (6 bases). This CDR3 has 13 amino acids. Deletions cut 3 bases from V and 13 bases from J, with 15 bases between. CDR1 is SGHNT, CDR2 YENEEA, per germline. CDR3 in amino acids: CASSLDSTRGLFF. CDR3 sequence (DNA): TGTGCCAGCAGCTTGGACAGTACCCGGGGACTGTTTTTT.

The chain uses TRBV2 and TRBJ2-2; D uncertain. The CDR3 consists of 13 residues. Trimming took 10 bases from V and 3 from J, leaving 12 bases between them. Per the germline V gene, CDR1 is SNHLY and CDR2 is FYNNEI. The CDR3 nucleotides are TGTGCCACCGGGCGTATGGACACCGGGGAGCTGTTTTTT. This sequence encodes CATGRMDTGELFF.

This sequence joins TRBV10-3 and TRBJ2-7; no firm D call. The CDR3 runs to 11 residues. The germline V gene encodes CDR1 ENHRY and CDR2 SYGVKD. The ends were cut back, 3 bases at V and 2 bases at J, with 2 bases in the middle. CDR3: CAISDAYEQYF. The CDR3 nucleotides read TGTGCCATCAGTGACGCCTACGAGCAGTACTTC.

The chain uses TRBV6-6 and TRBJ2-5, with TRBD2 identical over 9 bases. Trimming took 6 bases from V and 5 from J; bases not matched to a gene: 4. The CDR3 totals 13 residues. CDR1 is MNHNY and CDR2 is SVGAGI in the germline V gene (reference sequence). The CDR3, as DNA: TGTGCCAGCAGGCGGGAGGGCCGGGAGACCCAGTACTTC. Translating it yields CASRREGRETQYF.

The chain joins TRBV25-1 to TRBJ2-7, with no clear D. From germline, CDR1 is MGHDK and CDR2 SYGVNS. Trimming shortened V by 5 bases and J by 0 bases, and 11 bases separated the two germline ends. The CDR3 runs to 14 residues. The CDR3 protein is CASSPPPSSYEQYF. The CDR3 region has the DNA TGTGCCAGCAGTCCTCCACCGAGCTCCTACGAGCAGTACTTC.

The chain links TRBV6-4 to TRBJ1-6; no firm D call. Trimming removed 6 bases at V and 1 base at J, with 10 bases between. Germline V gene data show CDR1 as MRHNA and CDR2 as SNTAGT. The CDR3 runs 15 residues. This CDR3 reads CASRTTGSYNSPLHF. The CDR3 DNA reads TGTGCCAGCAGAACGACGGGGTCCTATAATTCACCCCTCCACTTT.

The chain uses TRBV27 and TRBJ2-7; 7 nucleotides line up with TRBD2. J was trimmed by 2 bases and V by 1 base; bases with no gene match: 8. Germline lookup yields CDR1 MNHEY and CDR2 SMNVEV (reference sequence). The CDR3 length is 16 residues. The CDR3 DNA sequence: TGTGCCAGCAGTTTATTACGGGGGGTCTATCCCTACGAGCAGTACTTC. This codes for CASSLLRGVYPYEQYF.